The 13 T cell receptor beta chains below were found in one sample sequenced in a study of cytomegalovirus exposure and HLA in healthy donors. The PCR had 60 Vbeta and 13 Jbeta primers. The protocol was immunoSEQ multiplex PCR, while the TCRdb copy is restricted to in-frame clones and leaves out a portion. The sample lists about 160,000 clones; 75% to 85% were seen once. Sequences were obtained from PBMCs. The receptors here all came from a man aged 45-65 years in good health and CMV-seropositive.

This chain joins TRBV7-3 and TRBJ2-1; the D gene is possibly TRBD2 (6 bases). Germline V lookup: CDR1 SGHTA, CDR2 FQGTGA. The V gene lost 2 bases and the J gene lost 9 bases, with 17 bases spanning the gap. The CDR3 contains 15 residues. CDR3 in DNA: TGTGCCAGCAGCTTAGTGGGTGGCGCGGGGAGTGAGCAGTTCTTC. Amino acids: CASSLVGGAGSEQFF. The full variable domain, in which reference TRBV7-3 and TRBJ2-1 provide the parts outside the CDR3, is GAGVSQTPSNKVTEKGKYVELRCDPISGHTALYWYRQSLGQGPEFLIYFQGTGAADDSGLPNDRFFAVRPEGSVSTLKIQRTERGDSAVYLCASSLVGGAGSEQFFGPGTRLTVL.

The rearrangement links TRBV7-9 to TRBJ1-2; 7 bases agree with TRBD1. Germline-derived CDR1 and CDR2 are SEHNR and FQNEAQ (reference sequence). The CDR3 runs 14 residues. V was pared by 1 base and J by 5 bases, with 4 bases of the junction left unmatched. CDR3 sequence (DNA): TGTGCCAGCAGCTTAGGACAGGGCGGATATGGCTACACCTTC. Protein sequence: CASSLGQGGYGYTF.

The chain joins TRBV6-1 to TRBJ1-1, with D maybe TRBD1 (5 bases). Trimming took off 3 bases at V and 7 bases at J, with 12 bases between the two ends. The CDR3 runs 13 residues. Germline V CDR1 and CDR2: MNHNS, SASEGT. The CDR3 bases are TGTGCCAGCAGTGAGGTCAGGGTATTTGAAGCTTTCTTT. Translating it yields CASSEVRVFEAFF.

V gene TRBV7-9 combines with J gene TRBJ2-1; tentatively, D is TRBD2 (6 bases). The CDR3 loop spans 13 amino acids. V was shortened by 6 bases and J by 6 bases, with 12 bases between the two germline ends. Germline CDR1 SEHNR, CDR2 FQNEAQ (reference sequence). The CDR3 loop reads CASRLGTGNEQFF. The CDR3 DNA reads TGTGCCAGCAGGCTCGGGACTGGCAATGAGCAGTTCTTC.

Concerning this clone: At one boundary the junction diverges from the germline segment, which might be a read error. The chain uses TRBV5-4 and TRBJ1-1; the match to TRBD1 covers 8 bases. The CDR3 length is 16 residues. Looked up from germline, CDR1 is SGHNT and CDR2 is YYREEE (reference sequence). Here the CDR3 DNA reads TGTGCCAGCAGTTTGGGCGCCGGGACAGGGAACACTGAAGCTTTCTTT. Translating gives CASSLGAGTGNTEAFF.

The CDR3 DNA reads TGTGCCAGCAGGCCAGGACAGGGGCGAAATCAGCCCCAGCATTTT. As protein: CASRPGQGRNQPQHF. The V gene is TRBV6-5, the J gene TRBJ1-5; 9 bases line up with TRBD1. The trim removed 6 bases at V and 4 bases at J, leaving 7 bases unmatched. This CDR3 region has 15 residues. Germline CDR1 and CDR2: MNHEY and SVGAGI.

This chain uses TRBV5-4 with TRBJ1-1; D possibly corresponds to TRBD1 (6 bases). The CDR3 extends over 15 amino acids. V lost 4 bases and J lost 3, with 16 bases in between. Germline CDR1 and CDR2: SGHNT and YYREEE (reference sequence). The CDR3 here is CASSPPGGQDTEAFF. CDR3 nucleotides: TGTGCCAGCAGCCCTCCGGGGGGGCAAGACACTGAAGCTTTCTTT. The complete variable domain, with remaining parts taken from reference TRBV5-4 and TRBJ1-1, reads ETGVTQSPTHLIKTRGQQVTLRCSSQSGHNTVSWYQQALGQGPQFIFQYYREEENGRGNFPPRFSGLQFPNYSSELNVNALELDDSALYLCASSPPGGQDTEAFFGQGTRLTVV.

The rearrangement joins TRBV4-1 to TRBJ2-1; weak D call: TRBD2 (5 bases). Trimming removed 2 bases from V and 4 bases from J, with 18 bases in between. Germline CDR1 reads MGHRA; CDR2 reads YSYEKL. The CDR3 is 17 residues long. The CDR3 nucleotides read TGCGCCAGCAGCCAACCCGCGTGGGAGCTTGGATACAATGAGCAGTTCTTC. Protein sequence: CASSQPAWELGYNEQFF.

This clone was found once. The chain combines TRBV6-5 with TRBJ1-1; D gene ambiguous. V lost 8 bases, J lost 6 bases, and 16 bases lay in between. The CDR3 covers 13 residues. Germline V lookup: CDR1 MNHEY, CDR2 SVGAGI. This chain's CDR3 is CASSARARAEAFF. The DNA for the CDR3 is TGTGCCAGCTCTGCACGGGCGAGGGCTGAAGCTTTCTTT.

The gene calls are TRBV7-9 and TRBJ2-1; 7 nucleotides align to TRBD1. The CDR3 is 15 residues long. Germline V gives CDR1 SEHNR, CDR2 FQNEAQ (reference sequence). V lost 5 bases and J lost 0; bases outside the gene matches: 4. The CDR3 DNA reads TGTGCCAGCAGCGTCGGGACAGTCTCCTACAATGAGCAGTTCTTC. This encodes CASSVGTVSYNEQFF.

The V and J genes are TRBV11-2 and TRBJ1-4; 12 bases map to TRBD1. Germline V gene data show CDR1 as SGHAT and CDR2 as FQNNGV. V shed 5 bases and J 3 bases; nucleotides not matched to a gene: 7. CDR3 length equals 17 residues. The chain's CDR3 is CASSLLGQGASNEKLFF. CDR3 nucleotide sequence: TGTGCCAGCAGCCTACTGGGACAGGGGGCATCTAATGAAAAACTGTTTTTT.

This clone was seen once. The rearrangement joins TRBV4-1 to TRBJ1-5, with 10 bases aligning to TRBD1. J lost 7 bases, V lost 5 bases, and 5 bases had no gene match. Looked up from germline, CDR1 is MGHRA and CDR2 is YSYEKL. CDR3 length: 14 residues. CDR3 region: CASSGTGADQPQHF. CDR3 nucleotides: TGCGCCAGCAGCGGGACAGGGGCAGACCAGCCCCAGCATTTT.

V and J are TRBV6-5 and TRBJ1-3; 7 bases are a match to TRBD1. This CDR3 region has 13 residues. Per germline, CDR1 MNHEY and CDR2 SVGAGI. V lost 5 bases, J lost 8 bases, and 6 bases stayed unmatched. CDR3 nucleotides: TGTGCCAGCAGTCCCGGACAGGACGACACCATATATTTT. Translation gives CASSPGQDDTIYF.